A single sample is the source of the 22 T cell receptor beta chains below, sequenced in a study of tissue T cells after allogeneic stem cell transplantation. The method was immunoSEQ multiplex PCR; TCRdb's version includes in-frame clones alone and lacks a portion of them. The data hold roughly 8,200 clones, with around 33% observed a single time. Time point given: mouse harvest day 14 after allogeneic transplant. Mouse grafts combined 10^7 T-cell-depleted bone marrow cells with 10^6 splenic CD5+ T cells. The source material was skin. These receptors all stem from a female BALB/c mouse given C57BL/6 T cells with graft-versus-host disease after an allogeneic hematopoietic cell transplant.

A word on this clone: The gene names given are mouse names. From the germline J gene comes the end of the CDR3, since the read stops 1 residue before it. The gene calls are TRBV26 and TRBJ2-4; 7 bases align to TRBD2. The junction had 7 bases not matched to a gene; V was cut back by 0 bases and J by 1 base. The CDR3 consists of 17 residues. Germline assignment: CDR1 KGHPV and CDR2 FQNQEV (reference sequence). The DNA read from the CDR3 is TGTGCCAGCAGTCTGTCGAATGGGGGGTTTGGTCAAAACACCTTGTAC. The encoded protein is CASSLSNGGFGQNTLY. The complete CDR3 protein is CASSLSNGGFGQNTLYF.

Concerning this clone: The genes and germline here are from mouse. With the read ending 1 residue before the CDR3 end, the germline J gene is used to fill in that end. J is TRBJ2-7 and V is TRBV3; 9 nucleotides match TRBD2. The V segment lost 1 base and the J segment 6 bases; nucleotides outside the gene matches: 4. Germline V lookup: CDR1 SNHLY, CDR2 FYNGKV (reference sequence). CDR3 size: 14 residues. Partial CDR3 DNA: TGTGCCAGCAGCTTAGGTGGGGGGGCGCGTGAACAGTAC. Translation: CASSLGGGAREQY. The whole CDR3 is CASSLGGGAREQYF.

This clone qualifies as medium-sized (0.01 to 0.1%). The gene names here belong to mouse. The read gets to within 1 residue of the CDR3 end, and the germline J gene fills in the rest. The gene calls are TRBV26 and TRBJ2-1; 7 nucleotides line up with TRBD1. V lost 0 bases, J lost 4 bases, and 0 bases stayed unmatched. CDR1 and CDR2 (germline): KGHPV, FQNQEV (reference sequence). The CDR3 length is 14 residues. Here the CDR3 reads CASSLSTGYAEQFF. The CDR3 bases that were read are TGTGCCAGCAGTCTGTCGACAGGGTATGCTGAGCAGTTC.

Regarding this clone: The genes are named according to mouse. CDR3 sequence: CASSLGGVSYEQYF. CDR3 DNA, as far as it was read: TGTGCCAGCAGCTTAGGGGGGGTCTCCTATGAACAGTAC. The chain employs TRBV3 and TRBJ2-7; perhaps TRBD2 as D (6 bases). The CDR3 end falls 1 residue outside the read, so it is completed with the germline J gene. The germline V gene has CDR1 SNHLY and CDR2 FYNGKV (reference sequence). V was cut by 1 base and J by 0 bases, with 7 bases left in between. The CDR3 contains 14 residues. Combining the CDR3 with reference TRBV3 and TRBJ2-7 gives the whole variable domain GPKVLQIPSHQIIDMGQMVTLNCDPVSNHLYFYWYKQILGQQMEFLVNFYNGKVMEKSKLFKDQFSVERPDGSYFTLKIQPTALEDSAVYFCASSLGGVSYEQYFGPGTRLTVL.

A remark on this clone: Germline and genes here are mouse. The sequence runs out 1 residue before the end of the CDR3; the remainder is reconstructed from the germline J gene. The rearrangement uses TRBV12-1 and TRBJ2-1; 11 nucleotides align to TRBD1. The CDR3 has 16 amino acids. CDR1 is SGHSN and CDR2 is HYEKVE in the germline V gene. Unmatched junction bases numbered 5, after V lost 0 bases and J lost 5 bases. The CDR3 region is CASSLRDRGGNAEQFF. The DNA read from the CDR3 is TGTGCCAGCTCTCTCCGGGACAGGGGGGGAAATGCTGAGCAGTTC. The whole variable domain, filled in from reference TRBV12-1 and TRBJ2-1, reads DSGVVQSPRHIIKEKGGRSVLTCIPISGHSNVVWYQQTLGKELKFLIQHYEKVERDKGFLPSRFSVQQFDDYHSEMNMSALELEDSAMYFCASSLRDRGGNAEQFFGPGTRLTVL.

Notes on this clone: Gene names follow the mouse nomenclature. The CDR3 extends 1 residue past the end of the read, so its final part is completed from the germline J gene. V and J are TRBV3 and TRBJ2-1; 11 bases are shared with TRBD2. The CDR3 has 16 amino acids. Losses at the gene ends were 5 bases for V and 0 bases for J; bases not matched to a gene: 3. From germline, CDR1 is SNHLY and CDR2 FYNGKV (reference sequence). The DNA read from the CDR3 is TGTGCCAGCAGCGCAGACTGGGGGGGTAACTATGCTGAGCAGTTC. Protein sequence: CASSADWGGNYAEQF. The complete CDR3 protein is CASSADWGGNYAEQFF.

Concerning this clone: Gene names refer to mouse genes. Sequencing ends 1 residue short of the CDR3 end; the germline J gene provides the rest. J is TRBJ2-1 and V is TRBV5; the match to TRBD2 covers 9 bases. The CDR3 length is 16 residues. Germline CDR1 reads LGHNA; CDR2 reads YNLKQL (reference sequence). V shed 3 bases, J shed 3 bases, and the junction held 6 bases outside the gene matches. The DNA read from the CDR3 is TGTGCCAGCAGCCACCTCGACTGGGGGATCTATGCTGAGCAGTTC. It translates to CASSHLDWGIYAEQF. The entire CDR3 protein is CASSHLDWGIYAEQFF.

As regards this clone: Here the gene names and germline are mouse. Read data end 1 residue before the CDR3 end; the end is taken from the germline J gene. The chain uses TRBV23 and TRBJ1-4; TRBD1 reflects the table's D call only, with no check against the DNA. There are 14 residues in the CDR3. Per germline, CDR1 KGHTA and CDR2 FQNQQP. CDR3 loop: CSSSWDRGNERLFF. The sequenced part of the CDR3 DNA is TGCTCCAGCAGTTGGGACAGGGGAAACGAAAGATTATTT. The complete variable domain, with remaining parts taken from reference TRBV23 and TRBJ1-4, reads DAAVTQKPRYLIKMKGQEAEMKCIPEKGHTAVFWYQQKQSKELKFLIYFQNQQPLDQIDMVKERFSAVCPSSSLCSLGIRTCEAEDSALYLCSSSWDRGNERLFFGHGTKLSVL.

About this clone itself: Relative to the germline gene, one junction end is altered; a read error may explain this. Germline and genes here are mouse. The CDR3 goes on 1 residue after the read ends, and that part is filled in from the germline J gene. The chain recombines TRBV26 with TRBJ1-6; D gene unclear. TRBJ1-6 is labeled an ORF, and its function is uncertain. Germline CDR1 KGHPV, CDR2 FQNQEV (reference sequence). The CDR3 runs 14 residues. CDR3 sequence reads: CASSLRINTGHLYF. The part of the CDR3 DNA that was read is TGCGCCAGCAGTCTGCGAATAAACACCGGGCACCTCTAC.

As concerns this clone: Here the gene names and germline are mouse. The read stops 1 residue short of the end of the CDR3; the missing end is completed from the germline J gene. The chain is built from TRBV26 and TRBJ1-1; D call uncertain. Germline values: CDR1 KGHPV, CDR2 FQNQEV (reference sequence). V was clipped by 0 bases and J by 3 bases, with 5 bases between them. The CDR3 loop spans 13 amino acids. This CDR3 is CASSLSQYTEVFF. CDR3 DNA, as far as it was read: TGTGCCAGCAGTCTGTCCCAATACACAGAAGTCTTC.

In this sample, this clone turned up once. The genes and germline here are from mouse. The CDR3 end falls 1 residue outside the read, so it is completed with the germline J gene. This chain uses TRBV14 with TRBJ1-4; D gene unclear. In germline, CDR1 is SGHDT, CDR2 FRDEAV. V was trimmed by 3 bases and J by 0 bases, leaving 6 bases between them. The CDR3 extends over 14 amino acids. The part of the CDR3 DNA that was read is TGTGCCAGCAGTTATCAGATTTCCAACGAAAGATTATTT. It translates to CASSYQISNERLF. The complete CDR3 sequence is CASSYQISNERLFF. The full variable domain, its missing parts supplied by reference TRBV14 and TRBJ1-4, is EAGVTQSPRYAVLQEGQAVSFWCDPISGHDTLYWYQQPRDQGPQLLVYFRDEAVIDNSQLPSDRFSAVRPKGTNSTLKIQSAKQGDTATYLCASSYQISNERLFFGHGTKLSVL.

There are a few counts of this clone. Gene names refer to mouse genes. The read halts 1 residue ahead of the CDR3 end, with the missing end drawn from the germline J gene. J is TRBJ1-1 and V is TRBV26, with 9 positions matching TRBD1. The CDR3 is 14 amino acids. Looked up from germline, CDR1 is KGHPV and CDR2 is FQNQEV (reference sequence). J lost 3 bases, V lost 4 bases, and 3 bases had no gene match. Partial CDR3 DNA: TGTGCCAGCAGTCCCCGGGACAGGGACACAGAAGTCTTC. It is translated as CASSPRDRDTEVF. The CDR3, in full, reads CASSPRDRDTEVFF. The full variable domain, in which reference TRBV26 and TRBJ1-1 provide the parts outside the CDR3, is NSKVIQTPRYLVKGQGQKAKMRCIPEKGHPVVFWYQQNKNNEFKFLINFQNQEVLQQIDMTEKRFSAECPSNSPCSLEIQSSEAGDSALYLCASSPRDRDTEVFFGKGTRLTVV.

On this clone itself: Gene names and germline match the mouse. The read gets to within 1 residue of the CDR3 end, and the germline J gene fills in the rest. The chain couples TRBV26 to TRBJ1-1; the match to TRBD1 covers 7 bases. V shed 6 bases and J 1 base; nucleotides not matched to a gene: 5. The CDR3 length is 14 residues. Germline lookup yields CDR1 KGHPV and CDR2 FQNQEV (reference sequence). CDR3 loop: CASRGTVRNTEVFF. CDR3 bases read: TGTGCCAGCAGAGGGACAGTCCGAAACACAGAAGTCTTC. The entire variable domain, with the rest obtained from reference TRBV26 and TRBJ1-1, is as follows: NSKVIQTPRYLVKGQGQKAKMRCIPEKGHPVVFWYQQNKNNEFKFLINFQNQEVLQQIDMTEKRFSAECPSNSPCSLEIQSSEAGDSALYLCASRGTVRNTEVFFGKGTRLTVV.

Concerning this clone: Gene and germline names: mouse. With the read ending 1 residue before the CDR3 end, the germline J gene is used to fill in that end. The chain joins TRBV26 to TRBJ1-2, with TRBD1 as a possible D gene (5 bases). Looked up from germline, CDR1 is KGHPV and CDR2 is FQNQEV (reference sequence). Trimming removed 5 bases at V and 1 base at J, with 8 bases between. The CDR3 spans 13 residues. The CDR3 spells CASSRTRNSDYTF. CDR3 DNA (partial): TGTGCCAGCAGTAGGACAAGAAACTCCGACTACACC. Full variable domain (remainder filled in from reference TRBV26 and TRBJ1-2): NSKVIQTPRYLVKGQGQKAKMRCIPEKGHPVVFWYQQNKNNEFKFLINFQNQEVLQQIDMTEKRFSAECPSNSPCSLEIQSSEAGDSALYLCASSRTRNSDYTFGSGTRLLVI.

By share, this clone ranks as medium-sized. Gene labels here are mouse ones. The read is 1 residue too short to cover the CDR3 end, so that end is filled in from the germline J gene. V is TRBV26 and J is TRBJ1-4; D remains ambiguous. CDR1 and CDR2 from the germline V gene are KGHPV and FQNQEV (reference sequence). Deletions cut 2 bases from V and 3 bases from J, with 1 base between. The CDR3 covers 12 residues. CDR3 DNA, as far as it was read: TGTGCCAGCAGTCTGGCCAACGAAAGATTATTT. This translates into CASSLANERLF. The whole CDR3 region reads CASSLANERLFF.

On this clone: Gene names refer to mouse genes. Read sequence stops 1 residue before the CDR3 end, and the germline J gene provides the missing end. The chain employs TRBV2 and TRBJ1-1, with D hard to call. Trimming left V 3 bases short and J 1 base short, with 6 bases between. The CDR3 extends over 13 amino acids. The V gene's germline CDR1 is LGHNA and CDR2 YSYQKL. CDR3 region: CASSQGINTEVFF. The DNA read from the CDR3 is TGTGCCAGCAGCCAGGGCATAAACACAGAAGTCTTC.

As regards this clone: Mouse germline and gene names are used. The read ends 1 residue before the CDR3 terminus; that terminus is restored from the germline J gene. This chain connects TRBV3 to TRBJ2-7; D call uncertain. The CDR3 is 14 residues long. V lost 5 bases and J lost 0, with 11 bases in between. Germline lookup yields CDR1 SNHLY and CDR2 FYNGKV (reference sequence). The CDR3 DNA, read in part, is TGTGCCAGCAGCCCCTTAGTGAGCTCCTATGAACAGTAC. Encoded protein: CASSPLVSSYEQY. Given in full, the CDR3 is CASSPLVSSYEQYF.

Turning to this clone: Gene names are mouse gene names. The read gets to within 1 residue of the CDR3 end, and the germline J gene fills in the rest. This chain connects TRBV16 to TRBJ2-3; tentatively, D is TRBD2 (6 bases). V lost 0 bases to trimming and J lost 1 base, with 14 bases between them. Germline lookup yields CDR1 SGHSA and CDR2 FRNQAP. The CDR3 contains 17 residues. The CDR3 sequence is CASSLEPPGGGAETLYF. The CDR3 bases that were read are TGTGCAAGCAGCTTAGAGCCCCCGGGGGGAGGTGCAGAAACGCTGTAT. Filled out from reference TRBV16 and TRBJ2-3, the complete variable domain reads NAGVIQTPRHKVTGKGQEATLWCEPISGHSAVFWYRQTIVQGLEFLTYFRNQAPIDDSGMPKERFSAQMPNQSHSTLKIQSTQPQDSAVYLCASSLEPPGGGAETLYFGSGTRLTVL.

This clone has more than one count but fewer than ten. Mouse gene names apply. From the germline J gene comes the end of the CDR3, since the read stops 1 residue before it. The V call is TRBV26, the J call TRBJ2-7; 7 nucleotides agree with TRBD1. CDR3 length equals 15 residues. Germline CDR1 KGHPV, CDR2 FQNQEV (reference sequence). After removal of 0 bases from V and 0 bases from J, the junction contained 2 bases not matched to a gene. The CDR3 DNA, read in part, is TGTGCCAGCAGTCTGTCTCCAGGGGGCTCCTATGAACAGTAC. Protein: CASSLSPGGSYEQY. The whole CDR3 protein is CASSLSPGGSYEQYF.

By share, this clone ranks as medium-sized. Mouse gene names apply. The read ends 1 residue early relative to the CDR3; the germline J gene fills the gap. This chain links TRBV16 with TRBJ2-7; D call uncertain. V gave up 1 base and J gave up 4 bases, with 2 bases separating them. CDR3 length equals 11 residues. Per germline, CDR1 SGHSA and CDR2 FRNQAP. Incomplete CDR3 DNA: TGTGCAAGCAGCTTAGCATATGAACAGTAC. Its translation: CASSLAYEQY. The complete CDR3 sequence is CASSLAYEQYF.

This clone was counted only a few times. These gene names are mouse names. The read stops 1 residue short of the end of the CDR3; the missing end is completed from the germline J gene. The chain joins TRBV3 to TRBJ2-7; D gene ambiguous. V was cut by 1 base and J by 7 bases, with 8 bases left in between. CDR3 size: 12 residues. Germline CDR1 is SNHLY and CDR2 is FYNGKV (reference sequence). CDR3 DNA (partial): TGTGCCAGCAGCTTAGTAGGGAGGGAACAGTAC. Translating it yields CASSLVGREQY. The CDR3 reads in full as CASSLVGREQYF.

In its sample, this clone was seen a few times. All gene names here are mouse names. The read is 1 residue too short to cover the CDR3 end, so that end is filled in from the germline J gene. V and J are TRBV24 and TRBJ2-2, with TRBD1 matching 7 bases. Looked up from germline, CDR1 is KGHTA and CDR2 is FRNEEI. This CDR3 has 15 residues. Germline trimming cut 2 bases from V and 1 base from J; bases unmatched to any gene: 1. This CDR3 reads CASSLGTENTGQLYF. CDR3 DNA, as far as it was read: TGTGCCAGCAGTCTGGGGACAGAAAACACCGGGCAGCTCTAC.